This T cell receptor (beta chain) was retrieved from a study of shared clonotypes between healthy human individuals. The naive CD8 subset, CD45RO-negative cells positively selected for CCR7, excluded terminally differentiated effector memory CD45RA+ cells. The assay was immunoSEQ multiplex PCR, and TCRdb's table has in-frame clones only and misses some. This sample yields roughly 2.1 million clones, of which more than 85% are seen a single time; roughly 1.7% belongs to the top ten. The specimen was naive CD8+ T cells from PBMCs. The receptor's source is a man aged 18 to 30 in good health. Some clones in this sample may be carry-over from other donors' samples.

Written as DNA, the CDR3 is TGTGCCAGCGGGACAGTTAACACCGGGGAGCTGTTTTTT. This gives the protein CASGTVNTGELFF. The rearrangement links TRBV27 to TRBJ2-2, with 7 bases lining up with TRBD1. The junction had 2 bases not matched to a gene; V was cut back by 8 bases and J by 2 bases. This CDR3 has 13 residues. Germline-derived CDR1 and CDR2 are MNHEY and SMNVEV (reference sequence).